These 17 T cell receptor beta chains share one sample of origin, sequenced in a study of T cells in Graves' hyperthyroidism and ophthalmopathy. RNA transcripts were the template for amplifying TCR beta CDR3 regions. First-round RT-PCR with HTBI primers amplified the TCR CDR3 region. One entry per CDR3 protein results from TCRdb running MiXCR on the multiplex PCR reads. The sample has 500,000 to 600,000 distinct CDR3 sequences, under 60% seen once. Source material: peripheral blood or thyroid tissue (not recorded which). The receptor source for this set is an adult woman with Graves' disease, either hyperthyroidism or ophthalmopathy (not recorded which).

This clonotype has a count of ten or more. V usage is TRBV9 and J usage is TRBJ1-6; D is possibly TRBD1 (5 bases). Germline CDR1 is SGDLS and CDR2 is YYNGEE. The V end was cut by 1 base, the J end by 4 bases, with 18 bases between. The CDR3 runs 18 residues. In DNA, the CDR3 is TGTGCCAGCAGCGTAAGCCAAACGAAAGGGGAGTATAATTCACCCCTCCACTTT. It is translated as CASSVSQTKGEYNSPLHF.

The chain carries TRBV2 and TRBJ2-5; D is ambiguous. Trimming took off 6 bases at V and 1 base at J, with 9 bases between the two ends. The CDR3 runs 13 residues. From germline, CDR1 is SNHLY and CDR2 FYNNEI. The CDR3 protein is CASRMTIQETQYF. CDR3 coding DNA: TGTGCCAGCAGGATGACAATCCAAGAGACCCAGTACTTC.

This clonotype was picked up a small number of times. The genes are TRBV18 and TRBJ1-2; 9 bases are a match to TRBD1. V was clipped by 6 bases and J by 0 bases; unmatched bases: 5. This CDR3 has 15 residues. CDR1 is KGHSH and CDR2 is LQKENI in the germline V gene. CDR3 DNA: TGTGCCAGCTCGCCCCGGGACAGGGCTAACTATGGCTACACCTTC. Amino acid sequence: CASSPRDRANYGYTF.

At least ten counts were recorded for this clonotype. The rearrangement joins TRBV20-1 to TRBJ1-2; 7 bases align to TRBD1. Germline V gene data show CDR1 as DFQATT and CDR2 as SNEGSKA (reference sequence). The CDR3 is 12 amino acids. V shed 7 bases, J shed 6 bases, and the junction held 8 bases outside the gene matches. CDR3 bases: TGCAGTGACTCAGGGGGAAAGGATGGCTACACCTTC. Protein sequence: CSDSGGKDGYTF.

There are many counts of this clonotype. V is TRBV28 and J is TRBJ2-5; D gene uncertain. Germline V gene lookup returns CDR1 MDHEN and CDR2 SYDVKM. V lost 4 bases and J lost 5, with 14 bases in between. CDR3 length equals 14 residues. The DNA of the CDR3 is TGTGCCAGCAGTTCCCGGTCGCCGGAGGAGACCCAGTACTTC. This gives the protein CASSSRSPEETQYF.

J is TRBJ1-2 and V is TRBV29-1; D uncertain. Germline V gives CDR1 SQVTM, CDR2 ANQGSEA. This CDR3 region has 12 residues. With 8 bases removed from V and 4 bases from J, the gap between germline ends came to 14 bases. This CDR3 is CSFGGHGYGYTF. In DNA, the CDR3 is TGCAGCTTTGGAGGGCATGGCTATGGCTACACCTTC.

The chain uses TRBV24-1 and TRBJ2-3, with 9 bases aligning to TRBD2. The germline V gene encodes CDR1 KGHDR and CDR2 SFDVKD. The CDR3 spans 19 residues. V gave up 12 bases and J gave up 4 bases; unmatched junction bases: 25. CDR3 sequence (DNA): TGTGCCGTCAGTGATTTCCGGGGGGCTAGCGGGACATATTCAGATACGCAGTATTTT. It encodes CAVSDFRGASGTYSDTQYF.

Many counts were recorded for this clonotype. The CDR3 region has the DNA TGTGCCAGTACCAGACAGGATGGGGGGCCCCAGCATTTT. It codes for CASTRQDGGPQHF. V is TRBV19 and J is TRBJ1-5; D is perhaps TRBD1 (6 bases). Germline CDR1 reads LNHDA; CDR2 reads SQIVND (reference sequence). This CDR3 is 13 amino acids long. Trimming took 7 bases from V and 9 from J, leaving 16 bases between them.

Ten or more counts support this clonotype. DNA for the CDR3: TGTGCCAGCAGTGCCTCGCCGACAGCTTATAATTCACCCCTCCACTTT. Translation gives CASSASPTAYNSPLHF. The V and J genes are TRBV6-5 and TRBJ1-6; D perhaps matches TRBD1 (5 bases). The V gene lost 5 bases and the J gene lost 4 bases, with 15 bases spanning the gap. CDR3 length: 16 residues. CDR1 and CDR2 (germline): MNHEY, SVGAGI.

The chain employs TRBV28 and TRBJ1-3; TRBD1 aligns across 8 bases. This CDR3 has 15 amino acids. Germline V CDR1 and CDR2: MDHEN, SYDVKM. V was pared by 1 base and J by 4 bases, with 3 bases of the junction left unmatched. CDR3 in amino acids: CASSLFGDRGNTIYF. CDR3 bases: TGTGCCAGCAGTTTATTTGGGGACAGGGGAAACACCATATATTTT. The full variable domain, in which reference TRBV28 and TRBJ1-3 provide the parts outside the CDR3, is DVKVTQSSRYLVKRTGEKVFLECVQDMDHENMFWYRQDPGLGLRLIYFSYDVKMKEKGDIPEGYSVSREKKERFSLILESASTNQTSMYLCASSLFGDRGNTIYFGEGSWLTVV.

The chain carries TRBV2 and TRBJ1-2, with 7 bases matching TRBD1. This CDR3 has 14 amino acids. V shed 8 bases, J shed 6 bases, and the junction held 12 bases outside the gene matches. Germline CDR1 SNHLY, CDR2 FYNNEI. CDR3 region: CASSGQSVGDGYTF. As DNA, the CDR3 is TGTGCCAGCTCGGGACAGTCGGTTGGCGATGGCTACACCTTC.

This chain connects TRBV7-8 to TRBJ2-5; 11 bases are shared with TRBD1. The CDR3 consists of 14 residues. With V trimmed by 5 bases and J by 5 bases, 4 bases remained unmatched. From germline, CDR1 is SGHVS and CDR2 FQNEAQ. DNA of the CDR3: TGTGCCAGCAGCGGGACAGGGGGGTGGGAGACCCAGTACTTC. It codes for CASSGTGGWETQYF.

The chain couples TRBV25-1 to TRBJ2-5; 7 bases map to TRBD2. The junction had 0 bases not matched to a gene; V was cut back by 0 bases and J by 5 bases. There are 13 residues in the CDR3. Germline V gene data show CDR1 as MGHDK and CDR2 as SYGVNS. The CDR3 region is CASSEYGGETQYF. The CDR3 nucleotides are TGTGCCAGCAGTGAATACGGGGGGGAGACCCAGTACTTC.

The CDR3 here is CASHSNTGELFF. The CDR3 region has the DNA TGTGCCAGCCATTCGAACACCGGGGAGCTGTTTTTT. The chain links TRBV25-1 to TRBJ2-2; no firm D call. The CDR3 totals 12 residues. CDR1 is MGHDK, CDR2 SYGVNS, per germline. V was trimmed by 8 bases and J by 0 bases, leaving 4 bases between them.

V usage is TRBV2 and J usage is TRBJ1-3; D may be TRBD1 (5 bases). Trimming removed 10 bases from V and 8 bases from J, with 12 bases in between. This CDR3 spans 11 amino acids. Germline V CDR1 and CDR2: SNHLY, FYNNEI. The CDR3 region is CATRGSYTIYF. The DNA of the CDR3 is TGTGCCACCCGGGGCTCTTACACCATATATTTT.

This clonotype was seen just once. A clone one base away is much larger, so this may be a read error. The chain employs TRBV19 and TRBJ2-7; a weak D match, TRBD1 (6 bases). The length of the CDR3 is 13 residues. Trimming left V 5 bases short and J 3 bases short, with 11 bases between. CDR1 is LNHDA, CDR2 SQIVND, per germline (reference sequence). CDR3 in amino acids: CASSVGTNYEQYF. DNA for the CDR3: TGTGCCAGTAGTGTCGGGACAAACTACGAGCAGTACTTC.

This clonotype appeared many times. The V call is TRBV2, the J call TRBJ1-2, with 9 bases fitting TRBD1. Germline CDR1 is SNHLY and CDR2 is FYNNEI. This CDR3 is built from 13 residues. Trimming took 5 bases from V and 4 from J; bases not matched to a gene: 2. CDR3 sequence (DNA): TGTGCCAGCAGTCGGACAGGGGTCTATGGCTACACCTTC. Its protein is CASSRTGVYGYTF.